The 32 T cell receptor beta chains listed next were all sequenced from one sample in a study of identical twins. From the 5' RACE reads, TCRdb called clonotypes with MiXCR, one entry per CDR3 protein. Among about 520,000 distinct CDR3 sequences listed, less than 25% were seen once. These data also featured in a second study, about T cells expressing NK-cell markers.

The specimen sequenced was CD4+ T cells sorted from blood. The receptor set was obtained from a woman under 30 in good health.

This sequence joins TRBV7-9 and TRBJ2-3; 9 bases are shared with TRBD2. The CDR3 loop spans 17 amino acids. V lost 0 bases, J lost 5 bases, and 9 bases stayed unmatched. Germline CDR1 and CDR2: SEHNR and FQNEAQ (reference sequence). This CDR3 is CASSLAQIAGVKDTQYF. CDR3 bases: TGTGCCAGCAGCTTAGCGCAGATAGCGGGAGTGAAAGATACGCAGTATTTT.

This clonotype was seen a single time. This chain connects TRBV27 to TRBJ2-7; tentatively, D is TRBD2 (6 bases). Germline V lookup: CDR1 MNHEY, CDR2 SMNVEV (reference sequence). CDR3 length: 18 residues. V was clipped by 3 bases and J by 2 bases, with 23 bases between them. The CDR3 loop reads CASSFRGWQTSETYEQYF. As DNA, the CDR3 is TGTGCCAGCAGTTTCCGGGGGTGGCAGACCTCTGAGACCTACGAGCAGTACTTC.

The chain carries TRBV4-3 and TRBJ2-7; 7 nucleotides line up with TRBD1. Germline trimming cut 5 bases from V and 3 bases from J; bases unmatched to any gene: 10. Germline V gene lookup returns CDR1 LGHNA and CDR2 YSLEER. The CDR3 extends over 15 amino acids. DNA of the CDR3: TGCGCCAGCAGCAAAGGCTCCACAGGGGACTACGAGCAGTACTTC. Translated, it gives CASSKGSTGDYEQYF.

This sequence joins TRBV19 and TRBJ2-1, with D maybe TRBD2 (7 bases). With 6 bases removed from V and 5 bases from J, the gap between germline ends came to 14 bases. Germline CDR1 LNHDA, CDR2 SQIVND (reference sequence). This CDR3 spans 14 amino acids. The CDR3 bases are TGTGCCAGTAGATACGGGGGGCTGGACAATGAGCAGTTCTTC. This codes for CASRYGGLDNEQFF.

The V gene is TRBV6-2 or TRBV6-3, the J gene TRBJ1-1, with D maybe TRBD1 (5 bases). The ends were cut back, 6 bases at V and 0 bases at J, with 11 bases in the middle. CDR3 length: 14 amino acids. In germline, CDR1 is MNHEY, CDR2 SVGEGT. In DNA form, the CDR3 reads TGTGCCAGCAGACTCGGGACCCTGAACACTGAAGCTTTCTTT. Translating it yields CASRLGTLNTEAFF.

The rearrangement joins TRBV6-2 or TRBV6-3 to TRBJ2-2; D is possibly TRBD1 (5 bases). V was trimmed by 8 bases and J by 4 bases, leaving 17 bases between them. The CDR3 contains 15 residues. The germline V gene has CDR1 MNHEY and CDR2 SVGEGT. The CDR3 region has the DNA TGTGCCAGCCGCTTCGGTGGGGCGATCACCGGGGAGCTGTTTTTT. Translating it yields CASRFGGAITGELFF.

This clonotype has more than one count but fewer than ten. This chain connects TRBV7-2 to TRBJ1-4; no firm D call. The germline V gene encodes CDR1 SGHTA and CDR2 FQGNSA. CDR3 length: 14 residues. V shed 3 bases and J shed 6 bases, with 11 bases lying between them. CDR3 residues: CASSFGFGDEKLFF. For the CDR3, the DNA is TGTGCCAGCAGCTTTGGTTTTGGGGATGAAAAACTGTTTTTT.

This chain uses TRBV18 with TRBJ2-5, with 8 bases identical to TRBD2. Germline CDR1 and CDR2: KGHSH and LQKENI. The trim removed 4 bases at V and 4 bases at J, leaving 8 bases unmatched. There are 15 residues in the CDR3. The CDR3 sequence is CASSHRGGRRETQYF. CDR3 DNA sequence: TGTGCCAGCTCACACCGGGGGGGCCGAAGAGAGACCCAGTACTTC.

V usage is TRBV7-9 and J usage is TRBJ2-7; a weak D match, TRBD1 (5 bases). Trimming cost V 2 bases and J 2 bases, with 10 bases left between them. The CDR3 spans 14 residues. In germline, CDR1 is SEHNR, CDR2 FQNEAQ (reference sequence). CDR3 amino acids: CASSLSGATYEQYF. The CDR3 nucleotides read TGTGCCAGCAGCTTAAGTGGGGCCACCTACGAGCAGTACTTC.

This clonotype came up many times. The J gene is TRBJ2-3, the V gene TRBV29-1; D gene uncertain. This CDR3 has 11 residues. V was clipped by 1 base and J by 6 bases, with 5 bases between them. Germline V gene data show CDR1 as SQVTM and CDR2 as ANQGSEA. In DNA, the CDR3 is TGCAGCGTTGAAGGGCGGGATACGCAGTATTTT. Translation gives CSVEGRDTQYF.

CDR3 amino acids: CASSFSGTGSSRNTIYF. In DNA, the CDR3 is TGTGCCAGCAGTTTCTCTGGGACAGGTAGTTCTAGAAACACCATATATTTT. This sequence joins TRBV12-3 or TRBV12-4 and TRBJ1-3, with 8 bases aligning to TRBD1. The CDR3 loop spans 17 amino acids. The trim removed 3 bases at V and 5 bases at J, leaving 12 bases unmatched.

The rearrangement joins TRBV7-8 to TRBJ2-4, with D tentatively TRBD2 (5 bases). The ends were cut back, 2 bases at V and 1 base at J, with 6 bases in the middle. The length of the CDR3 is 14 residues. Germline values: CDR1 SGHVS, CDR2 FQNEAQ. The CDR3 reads CASSLRGAKNIQYF. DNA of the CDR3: TGTGCCAGCAGCTTACGCGGGGCCAAAAACATTCAGTACTTC.

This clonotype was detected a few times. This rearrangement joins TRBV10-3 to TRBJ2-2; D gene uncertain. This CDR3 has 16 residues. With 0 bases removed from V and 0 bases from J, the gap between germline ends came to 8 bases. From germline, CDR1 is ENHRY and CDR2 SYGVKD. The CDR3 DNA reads TGTGCCATCAGTGAGTCTGGTTACGCGAACACCGGGGAGCTGTTTTTT. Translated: CAISESGYANTGELFF.

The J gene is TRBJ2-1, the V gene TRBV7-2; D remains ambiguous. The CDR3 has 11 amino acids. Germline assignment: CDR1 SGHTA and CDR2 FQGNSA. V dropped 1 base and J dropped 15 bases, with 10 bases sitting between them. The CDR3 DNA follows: TGTGCCAGCAGCTTAGAAGGTCCCCGGTTCTTC. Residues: CASSLEGPRFF.

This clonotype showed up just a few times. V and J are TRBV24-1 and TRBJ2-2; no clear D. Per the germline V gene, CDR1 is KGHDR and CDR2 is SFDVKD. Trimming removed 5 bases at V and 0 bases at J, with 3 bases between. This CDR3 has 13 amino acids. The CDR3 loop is CATSGPNTGELFF. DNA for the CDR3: TGTGCCACCAGTGGACCGAACACCGGGGAGCTGTTTTTT.

The CDR3 sequence is CSALGLGVSNEQFF. For the CDR3, the DNA is TGCAGTGCGCTGGGGCTAGGGGTGAGCAATGAGCAGTTCTTC. V is TRBV20-1 and J is TRBJ2-1; D possibly corresponds to TRBD1 (5 bases). Germline CDR1 reads DFQATT; CDR2 reads SNEGSKA (reference sequence). Trimming took off 6 bases at V and 6 bases at J, with 18 bases between the two ends. This CDR3 has 14 amino acids.

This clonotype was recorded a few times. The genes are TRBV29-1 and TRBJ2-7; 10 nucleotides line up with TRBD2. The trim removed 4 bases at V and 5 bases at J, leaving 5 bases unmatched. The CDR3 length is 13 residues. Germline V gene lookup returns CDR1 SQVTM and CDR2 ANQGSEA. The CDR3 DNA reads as TGCAGCGTTGCCAGCGGGAGGGTCGACGAGCAGTACTTC. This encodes CSVASGRVDEQYF.

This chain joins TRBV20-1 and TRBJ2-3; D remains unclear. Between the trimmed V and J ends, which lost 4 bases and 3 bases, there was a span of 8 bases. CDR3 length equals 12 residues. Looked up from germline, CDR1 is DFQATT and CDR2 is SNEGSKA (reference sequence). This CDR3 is CSANKRTDTQYF. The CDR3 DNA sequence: TGCAGTGCTAATAAGCGTACAGATACGCAGTATTTT.

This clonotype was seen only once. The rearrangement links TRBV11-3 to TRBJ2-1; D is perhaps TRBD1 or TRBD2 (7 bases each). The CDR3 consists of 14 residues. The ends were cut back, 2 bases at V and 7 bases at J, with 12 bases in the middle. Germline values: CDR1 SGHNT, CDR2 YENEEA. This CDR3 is CASSLRQGGNEQFF. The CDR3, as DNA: TGTGCCAGCAGCTTACGACAGGGAGGGAATGAGCAGTTCTTC. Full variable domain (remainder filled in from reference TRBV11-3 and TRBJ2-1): EAGVVQSPRYKIIEKKQPVAFWCNPISGHNTLYWYLQNLGQGPELLIRYENEEAVDDSQLPKDRFSAERLKGVDSTLKIQPAELGDSAVYLCASSLRQGGNEQFFGPGTRLTVL.

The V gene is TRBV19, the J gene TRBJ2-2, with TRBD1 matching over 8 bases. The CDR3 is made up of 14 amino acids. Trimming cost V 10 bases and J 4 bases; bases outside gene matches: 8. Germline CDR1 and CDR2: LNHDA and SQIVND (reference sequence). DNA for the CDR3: TGTGCCACCTCCGTGACAGGGGTCACCGGGGAGCTGTTTTTT. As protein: CATSVTGVTGELFF.

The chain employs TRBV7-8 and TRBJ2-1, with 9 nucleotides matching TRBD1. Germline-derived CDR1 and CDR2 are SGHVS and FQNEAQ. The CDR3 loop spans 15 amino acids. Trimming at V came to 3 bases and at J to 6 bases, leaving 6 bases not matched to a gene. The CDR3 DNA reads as TGTGCCAGCAGCTTGGACAGGGGTAAATCCAATGAGCAGTTCTTC. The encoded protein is CASSLDRGKSNEQFF.

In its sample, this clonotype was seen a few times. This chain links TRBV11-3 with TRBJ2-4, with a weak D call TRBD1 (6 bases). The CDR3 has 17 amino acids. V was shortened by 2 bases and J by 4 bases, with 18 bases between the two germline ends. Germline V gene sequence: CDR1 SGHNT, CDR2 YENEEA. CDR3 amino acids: CASSLSYRENLKNIQYF. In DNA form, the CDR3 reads TGTGCCAGCAGCTTATCGTACAGGGAAAACCTGAAAAACATTCAGTACTTC.

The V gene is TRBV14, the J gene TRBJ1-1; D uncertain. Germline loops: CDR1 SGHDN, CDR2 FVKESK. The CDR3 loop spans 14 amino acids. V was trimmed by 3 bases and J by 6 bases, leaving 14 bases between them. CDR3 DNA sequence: TGTGCCAGCAGCCACCGTTCCGGAGAGGCTGAAGCTTTCTTT. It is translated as CASSHRSGEAEAFF.

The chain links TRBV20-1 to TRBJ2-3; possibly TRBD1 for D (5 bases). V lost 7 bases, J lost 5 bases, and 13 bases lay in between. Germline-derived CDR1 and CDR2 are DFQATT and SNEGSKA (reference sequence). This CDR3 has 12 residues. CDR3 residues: CSVVGPGDTQYF. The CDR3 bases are TGCAGTGTCGTGGGGCCGGGAGATACGCAGTATTTT.

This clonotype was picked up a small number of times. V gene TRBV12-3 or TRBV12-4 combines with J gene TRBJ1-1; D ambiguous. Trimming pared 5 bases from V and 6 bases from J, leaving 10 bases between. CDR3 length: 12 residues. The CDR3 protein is CASSIGPPEAFF. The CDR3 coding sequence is TGTGCCAGCAGTATCGGCCCTCCTGAAGCTTTCTTT.

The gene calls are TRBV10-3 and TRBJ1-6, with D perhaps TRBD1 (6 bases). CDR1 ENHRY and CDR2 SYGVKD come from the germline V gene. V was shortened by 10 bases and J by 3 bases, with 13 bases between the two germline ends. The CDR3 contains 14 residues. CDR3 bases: TGTGCCACCATGGGGGCAGGCTATAATTCACCCCTCCACTTT. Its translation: CATMGAGYNSPLHF.

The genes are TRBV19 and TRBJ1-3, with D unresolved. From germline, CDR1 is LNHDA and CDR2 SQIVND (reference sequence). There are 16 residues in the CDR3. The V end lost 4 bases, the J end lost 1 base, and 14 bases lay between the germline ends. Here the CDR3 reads CASSNRRGDSGNTIYF. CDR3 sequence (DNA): TGTGCCAGTAGTAACCGTCGAGGAGATTCTGGAAACACCATATATTTT.

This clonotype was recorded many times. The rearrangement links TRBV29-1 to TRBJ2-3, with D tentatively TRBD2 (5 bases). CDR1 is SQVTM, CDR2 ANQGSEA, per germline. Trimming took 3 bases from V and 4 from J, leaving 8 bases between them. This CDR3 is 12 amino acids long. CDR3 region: CSVDEGADTQYF. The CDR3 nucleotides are TGCAGCGTTGATGAGGGAGCAGATACGCAGTATTTT.

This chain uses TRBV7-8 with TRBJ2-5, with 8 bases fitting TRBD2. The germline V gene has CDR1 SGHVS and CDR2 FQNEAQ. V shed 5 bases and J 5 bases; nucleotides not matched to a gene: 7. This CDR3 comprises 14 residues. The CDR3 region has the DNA TGTGCCAGCAGCCCTTCTAGCGGGCGGGAGACCCAGTACTTC. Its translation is CASSPSSGRETQYF.

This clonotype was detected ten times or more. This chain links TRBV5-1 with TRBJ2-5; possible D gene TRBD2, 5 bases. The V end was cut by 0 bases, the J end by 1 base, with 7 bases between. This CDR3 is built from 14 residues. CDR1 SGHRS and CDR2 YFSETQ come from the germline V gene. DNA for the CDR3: TGCGCCAGCAGCTTGGGGCGGGTCCAAGAGACCCAGTACTTC. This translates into CASSLGRVQETQYF.

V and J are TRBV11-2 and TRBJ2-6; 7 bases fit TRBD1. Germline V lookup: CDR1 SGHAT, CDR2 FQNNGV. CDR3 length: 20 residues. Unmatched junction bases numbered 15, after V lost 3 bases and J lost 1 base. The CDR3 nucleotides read TGTGCCAGCAGCTTTATGCCGGGACAGTTGACCCTGTCTGGGGCCAACGTCCTGACTTTC. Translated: CASSFMPGQLTLSGANVLTF.

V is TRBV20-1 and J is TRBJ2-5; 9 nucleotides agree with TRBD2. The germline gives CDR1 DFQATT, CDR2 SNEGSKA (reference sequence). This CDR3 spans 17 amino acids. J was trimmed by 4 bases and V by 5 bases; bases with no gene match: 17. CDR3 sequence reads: CSALRGLGREGRETQYF. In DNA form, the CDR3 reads TGCAGTGCTCTCAGGGGTCTGGGGCGGGAGGGCCGAGAGACCCAGTACTTC.